A selection of T cell receptor beta chains follows, all from one sample in a study of post-analysis software for immune sequencing data. TCRdb itself ran the PCR reads through MiXCR, one entry per CDR3 protein. The sample lists hundreds of thousands of distinct CDR3 sequences; around 64% were seen once. The sample consisted of blood. The receptors were sampled from a girl aged 2-9 years with multiple sclerosis. Both conserved end residues are part of each CDR3. A D gene is named only where the DNA matches it firmly. Clone size, where shown, is once, few, many, or a class for clones that have expanded.

v_call: TRBV10-3
d_call: -
cdr3_length: 14
j_call: TRBJ2-1
clone_size: -
cdr3_aa: CAISESWVYNEQFF
cdr3_nt: TGTGCCATCAGTGAGTCGTGGGTCTACAATGAGCAGTTCTTC

v_call: TRBV7-2
d_call: -
cdr3_length: 12
j_call: TRBJ2-1
clone_size: -
cdr3_aa: CASSPGTAEQFF
cdr3_nt: TGTGCCAGCAGCCCTGGGACTGCTGAGCAGTTCTTC

v_call: TRBV2
d_call: -
cdr3_length: 14
j_call: TRBJ2-5
clone_size: -
cdr3_aa: CASSEGLAGQTQYF
cdr3_nt: TGTGCCAGCAGTGAAGGCCTAGCCGGACAGACCCAGTACTTC

v_call: TRBV15
d_call: -
cdr3_length: 12
j_call: TRBJ2-4
clone_size: few
cdr3_aa: CATSSSGGIQYF
cdr3_nt: TGTGCCACCAGCAGCAGTGGGGGCATTCAGTACTTC

v_call: TRBV4-2
d_call: TRBD2
cdr3_length: 16
j_call: TRBJ2-3
clone_size: -
cdr3_aa: CASSQPTSGGTDTQYF
cdr3_nt: TGTGCCAGCAGCCAACCTACTAGCGGGGGAACAGATACGCAGTATTTT

v_call: TRBV4-2
d_call: -
cdr3_length: 15
j_call: TRBJ1-2
clone_size: -
cdr3_aa: CASSQEGGRGYGYTF
cdr3_nt: TGTGCCAGCAGCCAAGAAGGAGGCAGGGGCTATGGCTACACCTTC

v_call: TRBV7-9
d_call: TRBD2
cdr3_length: 16
j_call: TRBJ2-1
clone_size: -
cdr3_aa: CASSLGSSGALLGEFF
cdr3_nt: TGTGCCAGCAGCTTAGGATCTAGCGGGGCTCTCCTAGGGGAGTTCTTC

v_call: TRBV20-1
d_call: -
cdr3_length: 11
j_call: TRBJ2-1
clone_size: -
cdr3_aa: CSAGVGNEQFF
cdr3_nt: TGCAGTGCCGGTGTTGGCAATGAGCAGTTCTTC

v_call: TRBV7-3
d_call: -
cdr3_length: 13
j_call: TRBJ2-1
clone_size: few
cdr3_aa: CASSLTGTQSRFF
cdr3_nt: TGTGCCAGCAGCTTAACAGGGACCCAGAGCAGGTTCTTC

v_call: TRBV5-1
d_call: -
cdr3_length: 13
j_call: TRBJ1-5
clone_size: -
cdr3_aa: CASSKGNNQPQHF
cdr3_nt: TGCGCCAGCAGCAAGGGAAACAATCAGCCCCAGCATTTT

v_call: TRBV5-5
d_call: TRBD1
cdr3_length: 13
j_call: TRBJ1-2
clone_size: once
cdr3_aa: CASSFLGTGRYTF
cdr3_nt: TGTGCCAGCAGCTTCCTAGGGACAGGTCGCTACACCTTC

v_call: TRBV27
d_call: TRBD1
cdr3_length: 15
j_call: TRBJ2-5
clone_size: -
cdr3_aa: CASSPGTGVQETQYF
cdr3_nt: TGTGCCAGCAGCCCCGGGACAGGGGTCCAAGAGACCCAGTACTTC

v_call: TRBV11-2
d_call: -
cdr3_length: 15
j_call: TRBJ1-1
clone_size: few
cdr3_aa: CASSLEAEMNTEAFF
cdr3_nt: TGTGCCAGCAGCTTAGAGGCTGAGATGAACACTGAAGCTTTCTTT

v_call: TRBV20-1
d_call: -
cdr3_length: 16
j_call: TRBJ2-1
clone_size: -
cdr3_aa: CSARGRNPGTYNEQFF
cdr3_nt: TGCAGTGCTAGAGGGAGAAACCCCGGGACCTACAATGAGCAGTTCTTC

v_call: TRBV6-2/TRBV6-3
d_call: -
cdr3_length: 15
j_call: TRBJ2-5
clone_size: -
cdr3_aa: CASSLLAAMQETQYF
cdr3_nt: TGTGCCAGCAGCCTTCTAGCCGCAATGCAAGAGACCCAGTACTTC

v_call: TRBV7-6
d_call: TRBD1
cdr3_length: 16
j_call: TRBJ1-6
clone_size: -
cdr3_aa: CASSLAPGTDNSPLHF
cdr3_nt: TGTGCCAGCAGCTTAGCCCCCGGGACAGATAATTCACCCCTCCACTTT

v_call: TRBV4-3
d_call: -
cdr3_length: 14
j_call: TRBJ1-1
clone_size: -
cdr3_aa: CASRLDGGDKEAFF
cdr3_nt: TGCGCCAGCAGGTTGGACGGAGGGGACAAAGAGGCTTTCTTT

v_call: TRBV13
d_call: TRBD1
cdr3_length: 15
j_call: TRBJ1-2
clone_size: -
cdr3_aa: CASSPPGQGFYGYTF
cdr3_nt: TGTGCCAGCAGCCCTCCGGGACAGGGTTTCTATGGCTACACCTTC

v_call: TRBV28
d_call: -
cdr3_length: 15
j_call: TRBJ2-1
clone_size: -
cdr3_aa: CASSLGGTDYNEQFF
cdr3_nt: TGTGCCAGCAGTTTAGGCGGGACCGACTACAATGAGCAGTTCTTC

v_call: TRBV5-1
d_call: -
cdr3_length: 17
j_call: TRBJ1-2
clone_size: -
cdr3_aa: CASSRTPDSTPLYGYTF
cdr3_nt: TGCGCCAGCAGCCGTACCCCCGACAGCACACCACTTTATGGCTACACCTTC

v_call: TRBV28
d_call: -
cdr3_length: 15
j_call: TRBJ1-5
clone_size: once
cdr3_aa: CASSLWGGGAQPQHF
cdr3_nt: TGTGCCAGCAGTTTATGGGGAGGGGGGGCTCAGCCCCAGCATTTT

v_call: TRBV11-2
d_call: -
cdr3_length: 15
j_call: TRBJ1-1
clone_size: -
cdr3_aa: CASRPWGDLNTEAFF
cdr3_nt: TGTGCCAGCCGCCCATGGGGGGACCTGAACACTGAAGCTTTCTTT

v_call: TRBV7-9
d_call: -
cdr3_length: 13
j_call: TRBJ2-7
clone_size: -
cdr3_aa: CASSPSGAAEQYF
cdr3_nt: TGTGCCAGCAGCCCTTCAGGGGCCGCCGAGCAGTACTTC

v_call: TRBV4-2
d_call: -
cdr3_length: 14
j_call: TRBJ2-4
clone_size: -
cdr3_aa: CASSQEGVGNIQYF
cdr3_nt: TGTGCCAGCAGCCAAGAGGGCGTTGGGAACATTCAGTACTTC

v_call: TRBV13
d_call: -
cdr3_length: 14
j_call: TRBJ2-3
clone_size: once
cdr3_aa: CASRTGGFSDTQYF
cdr3_nt: TGTGCCAGCAGAACTGGCGGTTTTTCAGATACGCAGTATTTT

v_call: TRBV4-1
d_call: -
cdr3_length: 14
j_call: TRBJ2-1
clone_size: -
cdr3_aa: CASSHAPRNHEQFF
cdr3_nt: TGCGCCAGCAGCCATGCGCCCCGGAACCATGAGCAGTTCTTC

v_call: TRBV3-1
d_call: -
cdr3_length: 13
j_call: TRBJ1-2
clone_size: -
cdr3_aa: CASSQEENIGYTF
cdr3_nt: TGTGCCAGCAGCCAAGAGGAAAACATCGGCTACACCTTC

v_call: TRBV29-1
d_call: TRBD2
cdr3_length: 14
j_call: TRBJ2-5
clone_size: -
cdr3_aa: CSVGAGRGQETQYF
cdr3_nt: TGCAGCGTTGGAGCCGGGAGGGGGCAAGAGACCCAGTACTTC

v_call: TRBV7-9
d_call: TRBD2
cdr3_length: 17
j_call: TRBJ2-3
clone_size: -
cdr3_aa: CASSFPPSGRNTDTQYF
cdr3_nt: TGTGCCAGCAGCTTCCCCCCTAGCGGGAGAAACACAGATACGCAGTATTTT